This T cell receptor (beta chain) was observed in a study of T cell repertoires in cytomegalovirus infection. Study-level results: Adding up the frequency of public TCR beta families identified people who carried CMV plus the relevant HLA.

One entry per CDR3 protein, called by TCRdb with MiXCR from the reads. Seen here are around 530,000 distinct CDR3 sequences, less than 30% observed once, and the top ten hold about 12%. Details on this clonotype: Its target is not known.

Germline CDR1 reads MNHEY; CDR2 reads SVGEGT. Unmatched junction bases numbered 11, after V lost 7 bases and J lost 5 bases. The CDR3 consists of 16 residues. The V and J genes are TRBV6-2 or TRBV6-3 and TRBJ1-5, with 10 bases lining up with TRBD1. The sequenced sample was PBMCs. The sequence was obtained from a human donor in good health (CMV status not recorded). Some clones in this sample may be carry-over from other donors' samples. DNA for the CDR3: TGTGCCAGCACTGACAAGAGGACAGGGGGGGATCAGCCCCAGCATTTT. This gives the protein CASTDKRTGGDQPQHF.